These T cell receptor beta chains were read from a single sample in a study of blood T cell repertoires in COVID-19. The repertoire was sequenced with immunoSEQ multiplex PCR; TCRdb's copy has only in-frame clones and lacks some. The sample has about 100,000 clones, 91% seen once. Source material: peripheral blood. These receptors were collected from a human donor with active COVID-19. The donor label of this sample is uncertain. Each CDR3 is given with its conserved first and last residue. The order of the fields is J gene, CDR3 length, clone size, V gene, D gene, CDR3 DNA, CDR3 protein. A D gene is named only where the DNA matches it firmly. Size is stated for part of the rows, as once, few or many counts, or as a class when the clone is expanded.

>TRBJ2-3|17|once|TRBV6-2/TRBV6-3|TRBD2
TGTGCCAGCAGTGGGACTAGCGGGGACCAAGGCACAGATACGCAGTATTTT
CASSGTSGDQGTDTQYF
>TRBJ2-2|13|NA|TRBV7-9|TRBD1
TGTGCCAGCCGAGAAGGGGGCGCCGGGGAGCTGTTTTTT
CASREGGAGELFF
>TRBJ2-1|16|NA|TRBV19|TRBD2
TGTGCCAGTAGTATAGGGGGACTAGCGGGGGGCTATGAGCAGTTCTTC
CASSIGGLAGGYEQFF
>TRBJ2-7|12|NA|TRBV28|NA
TGTGCCAGCAGTCCACAGGGCCACGAGCAGTACTTC
CASSPQGHEQYF
>TRBJ2-7|16|NA|TRBV3-1/TRBV3-2|TRBD1
TGTGCCAGCAGCCAGGCCACCCGGGACAGGGTGAGGGAGCAGTACTTC
CASSQATRDRVREQYF
>TRBJ1-2|15|NA|TRBV5-4|NA
TGTGCCAGCAGCTTGGAAATTACGGACTATGGAGGCTACACCTTC
CASSLEITDYGGYTF
>TRBJ1-1|15|NA|TRBV19|NA
TGTGCCAGTAGTAGCCCGGGGGGGGCGAACACTGAAGCTTTCTTT
CASSSPGGANTEAFF
>TRBJ2-1|18|NA|TRBV5-4|TRBD1
TGTGCCAGCAGCTGGGGTTTCCGGGACAGGGGGCAAGTAGATGAGCAGTTCTTC
CASSWGFRDRGQVDEQFF
>TRBJ2-3|14|once|TRBV21-1|NA
TGTGCCGGCAGTAGCCTCCGTAGCACAGATACGCAGTATTTT
CAGSSLRSTDTQYF
>TRBJ1-4|16|few|TRBV7-9|NA
TGTGCCAGCAGCTTAGTATCGGGATCAACTAATGAAAAACTGTTTTTT
CASSLVSGSTNEKLFF
>TRBJ2-2|16|NA|TRBV5-4|TRBD2
TGTGCCAGCAGGTCCGGGACTAGCGGGGTAACCGGGGAGCTGTTTTTT
CASRSGTSGVTGELFF
>TRBJ2-7|15|once|TRBV9|NA
TGTGCCAGCAGCGTAAGAAGCGCCCCCTCCTACGAGCAGTACTTC
CASSVRSAPSYEQYF
>TRBJ1-4|14|NA|TRBV19|NA
TGTGCCAGTACTTACGGGGGTAACGAAGAAAAACTGTTTTTT
CASTYGGNEEKLFF
>TRBJ2-7|16|NA|TRBV6-2/TRBV6-3|NA
TGTGCCAGCAGTTACTCCACCAATTCCCCCCGGTACGAGCAGTACTTC
CASSYSTNSPRYEQYF
>TRBJ2-7|16|NA|TRBV7-9|TRBD2
TGTGCCAGCAGCGGCCTTACTAGCGGGGGCTCCTACGAGCAGTACTTC
CASSGLTSGGSYEQYF
>TRBJ1-5|17|NA|TRBV14|NA
TGTGCCAGCAGCCAAGAAGCCAGAGCGTATAGCAATCAGCCCCAGCATTTT
CASSQEARAYSNQPQHF
>TRBJ1-2|14|NA|TRBV29-1|TRBD1
TGCAGCGTTGAAGAGACAGGGAGCCTAGGGGGCTACACCTTC
CSVEETGSLGGYTF
>TRBJ1-3|15|NA|TRBV9|TRBD1
TGTGCCAGCAGCTCCCCAGGGGGGCGCGGAAACACCATATATTTT
CASSSPGGRGNTIYF
>TRBJ2-5|17|NA|TRBV7-2|TRBD2
TGTGCCAGCAGCCTGTGGACTAGCGGGGGAACCCAAGAGACCCAGTACTTC
CASSLWTSGGTQETQYF
>TRBJ2-1|15|NA|TRBV2|NA
TGTGCCAGCAGTGAATCCGGACACCAGGCGAATGAGCAGTTCTTC
CASSESGHQANEQFF
>TRBJ1-6|16|NA|TRBV2|TRBD1
TGTGCCAGCAGGCGGACAGGGCTGCAGTACGATTCACCCCTCCACTTT
CASRRTGLQYDSPLHF
>TRBJ2-1|14|NA|TRBV19|NA
TGTGCCAGTACCCACCGAGGGCTAGGCAATGAGCAGTTCTTC
CASTHRGLGNEQFF
>TRBJ2-2|16|NA|TRBV4-3|TRBD1
TGCGCCAGCAGCCAAGATCCGGGACAGCTGACCGGGGAGCTGTTTTTT
CASSQDPGQLTGELFF
>TRBJ2-5|14|NA|TRBV5-1|TRBD2
TGCGCCAGCAGCTTAGGACTAGAGGGAGAGACCCAGTACTTC
CASSLGLEGETQYF
>TRBJ2-3|17|NA|TRBV7-3|TRBD2
TGTGCCAGCAGCTTAAGTCGTCGCGGGGGAACGGCAGATACGCAGTATTTT
CASSLSRRGGTADTQYF
>TRBJ2-7|15|NA|TRBV28|TRBD2
TGTGCCAGCAGCCCGGGGGGGCTCGTTGGTTTGGAGCAGTACTTC
CASSPGGLVGLEQYF
>TRBJ1-3|16|NA|TRBV7-9|NA
TGTGCCAGCAGCAACAGGGTATTGAGTTTCGGAAACACCATATATTTT
CASSNRVLSFGNTIYF
>TRBJ2-7|14|NA|TRBV18|NA
TGTGCCAGCTCAGCCGGGTCCGGGAGCTACGAGCAGTACTTC
CASSAGSGSYEQYF
>TRBJ2-7|15|NA|TRBV28|TRBD2
TGTGCCAGCAGTTTAGCGGGGGGGCAAAACTACGAGCAGTACTTC
CASSLAGGQNYEQYF
>TRBJ1-1|15|NA|TRBV7-9|TRBD1
TGTGCCAGCGGGGGGACAGGGGGAATGAACACTGAAGCTTTCTTT
CASGGTGGMNTEAFF
>TRBJ2-1|17|NA|TRBV7-9|TRBD2
TGTGCCAGCAGCGCCCCTAGTTGGGCGGGGGGAGTGGATGAGCAGTTCTTC
CASSAPSWAGGVDEQFF
>TRBJ2-1|13|NA|TRBV7-8|NA
TGTGCCAGCAGCTTAGGACAATACAATGAGCAGTTCTTC
CASSLGQYNEQFF
>TRBJ2-5|15|NA|TRBV4-1|NA
TGCGCCAGCAGCCAAAGTCTCGGGGGGCCTGAGACCCAGTACTTC
CASSQSLGGPETQYF
>TRBJ2-2|15|NA|TRBV5-1|NA
TGCGCCAGCAGCCAGGACGGCCGGAGGGGCGGGGAGCTGTTTTTT
CASSQDGRRGGELFF
>TRBJ2-3|14|NA|TRBV5-4|TRBD1
TGTGCCATGGCCGGGACAGGCGCCACAGATACGCAGTATTTT
CAMAGTGATDTQYF
>TRBJ1-5|14|NA|TRBV24-1|NA
TGTGCCACCAGTGATTGGGGAGTGAACCAGCCCCAGCATTTT
CATSDWGVNQPQHF
>TRBJ2-1|14|NA|TRBV27|TRBD2
TGTGCCAGCAGTCTTGCGGGGGTGTATCATGAGCAGTTCTTC
CASSLAGVYHEQFF
>TRBJ2-1|14|NA|TRBV7-2|NA
TGTGCCAGCAACTTAAACGGGGTCAGGGGTGAGCAGTTCTTC
CASNLNGVRGEQFF
>TRBJ2-1|17|NA|TRBV9|TRBD2
TGTGCCAGCAGCGTAGGGCCCAGCGGGGGGGCCTCTCAGGAGCAGTTCTTC
CASSVGPSGGASQEQFF
>TRBJ2-1|15|NA|TRBV29-1|TRBD2
TGCAGCGTTGGTTTGCGGGGGGGGACTTACAATGAGCAGTTCTTC
CSVGLRGGTYNEQFF
>TRBJ1-2|14|NA|TRBV19|NA
TGTGCCAGTAGTATCGCCCAGGTCAACTATGGCTACACCTTC
CASSIAQVNYGYTF